The clone carrying this T cell receptor beta chain was counted between two and nine times. What it binds is unknown. This sample is drawn from a study of vaccination effects on CD4 cells after COVID-19. Investigators separated out CD4+ T cells once 10 days of culture had passed. According to the study, vaccine recipients showed no prior SARS-CoV-2 infection and negative nucleocapsid antibodies. Measured with immunoSEQ multiplex PCR; TCRdb has only the in-frame clones, and not every one. In the table there are 30,000 or so clones, approximately 70% of which are singletons. The CDR3 contains 13 residues. Trimming pared 1 base from V and 9 bases from J, leaving 11 bases between. Germline V gene lookup returns CDR1 SGHNT and CDR2 YENEEA.

This chain links TRBV11-3 with TRBJ2-3; D is unresolved. The source of this sequence is a human donor who received a COVID-19 vaccine. The material was CD4+ T cells from PBMCs cultured without peptide, obtained before COVID-19 vaccination. The CDR3 region is CASSLGGLETQYF. The CDR3 DNA reads TGTGCCAGCAGCTTAGGTGGTCTTGAGACGCAGTATTTT.